The present T cell receptor beta chain was sequenced within a study of T cell changes during pregnancy in multiple sclerosis. V was shortened by 10 bases and J by 0 bases, with 10 bases between the two germline ends. This CDR3 is 13 amino acids long. The germline gives CDR1 LNHDA, CDR2 SQIVND (reference sequence). Clones were sequenced by immunoSEQ multiplex PCR, and TCRdb holds only the in-frame ones, with some missing. The sample contains tens of thousands of clones, approximately 90% of which appear only once. Source: CD8+ T cells from peripheral blood mononuclear cells, taken in the second trimester of pregnancy. This TCR came from a female donor in good health, enrolled as a control in a pregnancy study. The chain is built from TRBV19 and TRBJ2-1; D is perhaps TRBD2 (5 bases). The CDR3 sequence is CANAGLSYNEQFF. DNA of the CDR3: TGTGCCAATGCGGGTCTCTCCTACAATGAGCAGTTCTTC.